This TCR beta chain was identified during a study of CD8 T cells in ankylosing spondylitis. Overall study results and limits: Both synovial fluid and blood in reactive arthritis had previously been reported to carry some motif variants. Reported data indicate significant enrichment of disease-linked clones within matched ankylosing spondylitis synovial fluid. For ankylosing spondylitis blood, a TCR beta motif of several highly homologous variants appeared characteristic. Peripheral blood samples showed relatively rare disease-linked clones, and these clones were CD8+.

Germline V gene sequence: CDR1 SNHLY, CDR2 FYNNEI. Germline trimming cut 8 bases from V and 6 bases from J; bases unmatched to any gene: 10. There are 14 residues in the CDR3. Generation of TCR beta libraries employed quantitative 5'-RACE incorporating molecular barcodes. Each CDR3 protein is one row after TCRdb ran MiXCR on the 5' RACE reads. This repertoire shows about 800,000 distinct CDR3 sequences, approximately 10% found once; its top ten account for 0.51%. This clonotype showed up just a few times. The target antigen is unknown. The source is a male donor with ankylosing spondylitis. The J gene is TRBJ1-2, the V gene TRBV2, with 9 positions matching TRBD1. Material: blood, either unsorted or a sorted T cell fraction (not recorded which). The CDR3 region has the DNA TGTGCCAGCGGGGGACGGGACAGGGAAAATGGCTACACCTTC. Translating it yields CASGGRDRENGYTF.